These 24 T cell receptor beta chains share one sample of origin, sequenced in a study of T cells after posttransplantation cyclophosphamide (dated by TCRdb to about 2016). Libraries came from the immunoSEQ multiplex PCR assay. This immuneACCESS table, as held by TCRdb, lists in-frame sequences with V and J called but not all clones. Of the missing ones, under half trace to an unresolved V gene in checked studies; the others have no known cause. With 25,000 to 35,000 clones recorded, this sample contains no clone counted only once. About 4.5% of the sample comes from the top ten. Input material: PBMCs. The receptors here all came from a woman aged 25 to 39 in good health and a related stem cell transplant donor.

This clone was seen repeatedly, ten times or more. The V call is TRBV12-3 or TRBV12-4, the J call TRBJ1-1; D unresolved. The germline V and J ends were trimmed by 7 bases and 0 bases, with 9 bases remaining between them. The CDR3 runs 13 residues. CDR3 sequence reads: CASTESVNTEAFF. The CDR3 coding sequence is TGTGCCAGCACCGAAAGCGTGAACACTGAAGCTTTCTTT.

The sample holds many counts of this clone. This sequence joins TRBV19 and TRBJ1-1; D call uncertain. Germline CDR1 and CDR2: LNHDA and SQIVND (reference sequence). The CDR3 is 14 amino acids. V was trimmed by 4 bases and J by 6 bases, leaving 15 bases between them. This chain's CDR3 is CASSTGLDGAEAFF. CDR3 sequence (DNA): TGTGCCAGTAGTACCGGACTGGACGGGGCTGAAGCTTTCTTT.

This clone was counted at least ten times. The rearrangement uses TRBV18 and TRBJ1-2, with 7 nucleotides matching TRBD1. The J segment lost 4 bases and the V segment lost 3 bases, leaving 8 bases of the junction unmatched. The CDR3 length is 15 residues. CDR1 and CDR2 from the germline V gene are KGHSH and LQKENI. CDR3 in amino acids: CASSPPQGRSYGYTF. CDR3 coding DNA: TGTGCCAGCTCACCTCCACAGGGGCGAAGCTATGGCTACACCTTC.

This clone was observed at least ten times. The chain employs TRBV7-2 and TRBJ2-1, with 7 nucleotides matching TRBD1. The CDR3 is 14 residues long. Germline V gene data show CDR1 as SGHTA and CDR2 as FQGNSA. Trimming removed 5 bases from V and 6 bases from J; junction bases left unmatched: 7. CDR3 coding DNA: TGTGCCAGCAGCGTGGACAGGATATCCAATGAGCAGTTCTTC. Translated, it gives CASSVDRISNEQFF.

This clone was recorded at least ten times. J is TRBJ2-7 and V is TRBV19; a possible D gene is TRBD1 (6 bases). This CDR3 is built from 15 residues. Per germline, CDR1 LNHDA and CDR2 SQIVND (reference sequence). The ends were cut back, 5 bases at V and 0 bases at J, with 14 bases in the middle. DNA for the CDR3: TGTGCCAGTAGTTCCCAGACAGGCTTCTCCTACGAGCAGTACTTC. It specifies CASSSQTGFSYEQYF.

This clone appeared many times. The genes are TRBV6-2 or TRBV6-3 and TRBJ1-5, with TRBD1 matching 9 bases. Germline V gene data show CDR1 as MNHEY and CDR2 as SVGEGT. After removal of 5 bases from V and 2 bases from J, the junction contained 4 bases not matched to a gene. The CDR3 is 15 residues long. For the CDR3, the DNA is TGTGCCAGCAGTCCCTGGGACAGGGGCAATCAGCCCCAGCATTTT. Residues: CASSPWDRGNQPQHF.

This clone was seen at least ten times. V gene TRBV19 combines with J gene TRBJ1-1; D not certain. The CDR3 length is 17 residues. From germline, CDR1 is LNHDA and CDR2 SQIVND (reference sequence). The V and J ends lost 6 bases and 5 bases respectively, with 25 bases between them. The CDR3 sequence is CASRRAVGDTWVTEAFF. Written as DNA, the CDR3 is TGTGCCAGTAGGAGAGCAGTTGGTGACACCTGGGTAACTGAAGCTTTCTTT.

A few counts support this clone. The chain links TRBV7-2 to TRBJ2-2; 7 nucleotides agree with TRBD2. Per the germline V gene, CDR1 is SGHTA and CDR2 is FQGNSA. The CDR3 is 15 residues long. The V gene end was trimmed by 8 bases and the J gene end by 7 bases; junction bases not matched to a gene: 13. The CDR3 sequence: CASFWGGGGVGELFF. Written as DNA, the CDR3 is TGTGCCAGCTTTTGGGGCGGGGGTGGTGTCGGGGAGCTGTTTTTT. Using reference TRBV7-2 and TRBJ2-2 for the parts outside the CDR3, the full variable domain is GAGVSQSPSNKVTEKGKDVELRCDPISGHTALYWYRQSLGQGLEFLIYFQGNSAPDKSGLPSDRFSAERTGGSVSTLTIQRTQQEDSAVYLCASFWGGGGVGELFFGEGSRLTVL.

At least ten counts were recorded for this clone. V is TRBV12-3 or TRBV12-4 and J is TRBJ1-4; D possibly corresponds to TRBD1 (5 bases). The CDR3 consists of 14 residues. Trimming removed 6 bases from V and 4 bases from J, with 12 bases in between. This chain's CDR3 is CASRTGTFNEKLFF. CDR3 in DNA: TGTGCCAGCAGGACCGGGACTTTTAATGAAAAACTGTTTTTT.

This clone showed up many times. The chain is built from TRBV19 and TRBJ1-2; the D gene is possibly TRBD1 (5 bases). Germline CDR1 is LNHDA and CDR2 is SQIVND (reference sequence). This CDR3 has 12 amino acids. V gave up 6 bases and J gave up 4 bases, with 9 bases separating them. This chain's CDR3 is CASSLQGYGYTF. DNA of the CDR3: TGTGCCAGTAGCCTCCAGGGCTATGGCTACACCTTC.

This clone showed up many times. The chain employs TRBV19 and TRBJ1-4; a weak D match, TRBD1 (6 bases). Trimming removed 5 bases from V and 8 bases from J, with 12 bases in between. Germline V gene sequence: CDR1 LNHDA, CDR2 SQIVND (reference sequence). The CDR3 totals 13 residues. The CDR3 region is CASSWGRGEKLFF. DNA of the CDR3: TGTGCCAGTAGTTGGGGGCGCGGGGAAAAACTGTTTTTT.

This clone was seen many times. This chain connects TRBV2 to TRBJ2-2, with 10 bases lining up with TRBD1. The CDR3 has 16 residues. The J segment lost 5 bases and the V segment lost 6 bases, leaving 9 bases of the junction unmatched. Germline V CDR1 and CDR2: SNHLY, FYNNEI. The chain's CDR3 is CASRLPGQGKTGELFF. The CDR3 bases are TGTGCCAGCAGGCTACCGGGACAGGGGAAGACCGGGGAGCTGTTTTTT.

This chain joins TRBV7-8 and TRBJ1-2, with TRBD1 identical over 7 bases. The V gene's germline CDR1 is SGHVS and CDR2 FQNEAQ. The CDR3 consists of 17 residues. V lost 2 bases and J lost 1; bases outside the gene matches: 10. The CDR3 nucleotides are TGTGCCAGCAGCTTAACTCACGGGACAGCCTTTAACTATGGCTACACCTTC. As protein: CASSLTHGTAFNYGYTF.

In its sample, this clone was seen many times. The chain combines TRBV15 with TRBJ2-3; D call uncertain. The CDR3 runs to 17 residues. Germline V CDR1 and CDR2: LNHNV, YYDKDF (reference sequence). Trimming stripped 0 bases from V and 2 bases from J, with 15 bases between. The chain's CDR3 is CATSRELLGPSTDTQYF. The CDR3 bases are TGTGCCACCAGCAGAGAATTACTGGGCCCCTCCACAGATACGCAGTATTTT.

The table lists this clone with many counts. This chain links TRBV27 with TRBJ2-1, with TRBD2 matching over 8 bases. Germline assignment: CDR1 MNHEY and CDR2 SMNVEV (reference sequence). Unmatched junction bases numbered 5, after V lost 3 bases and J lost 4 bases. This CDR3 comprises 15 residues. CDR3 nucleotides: TGTGCCAGCAGTTTCGGGCGGGGGGAGTACAATGAGCAGTTCTTC. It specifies CASSFGRGEYNEQFF.

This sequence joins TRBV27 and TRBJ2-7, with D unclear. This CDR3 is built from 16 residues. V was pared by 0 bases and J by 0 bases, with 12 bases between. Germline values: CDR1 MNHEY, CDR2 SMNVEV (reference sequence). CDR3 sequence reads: CASSLSAGTLSYEQYF. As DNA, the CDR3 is TGTGCCAGCAGTTTATCGGCAGGTACCCTCTCCTACGAGCAGTACTTC.

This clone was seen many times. The CDR3 is CASSQGIKWRDRGSYEQYF. CDR3 nucleotides: TGCGCCAGCAGCCAAGGTATCAAATGGAGGGACAGGGGCTCCTACGAGCAGTACTTC. V is TRBV4-3 and J is TRBJ2-7; 10 nucleotides match TRBD1. Germline CDR1 is LGHNA and CDR2 is YSLEER. V lost 1 base, J lost 0 bases, and 12 bases stayed unmatched. There are 19 residues in the CDR3.

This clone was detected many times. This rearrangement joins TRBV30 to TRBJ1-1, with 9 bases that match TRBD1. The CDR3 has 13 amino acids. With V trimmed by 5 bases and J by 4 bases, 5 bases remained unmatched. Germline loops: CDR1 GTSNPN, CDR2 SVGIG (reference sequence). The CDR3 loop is CAWGTGPGTEAFF. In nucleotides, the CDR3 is TGTGCCTGGGGGACAGGGCCGGGCACTGAAGCTTTCTTT.

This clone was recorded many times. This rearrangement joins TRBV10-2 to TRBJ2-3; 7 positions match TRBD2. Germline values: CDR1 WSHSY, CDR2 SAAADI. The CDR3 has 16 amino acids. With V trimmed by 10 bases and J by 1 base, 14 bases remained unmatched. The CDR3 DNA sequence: TGCGCCACCCTTCCCGGACTAGTGCGCGGCACAGATACGCAGTATTTT. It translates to CATLPGLVRGTDTQYF.

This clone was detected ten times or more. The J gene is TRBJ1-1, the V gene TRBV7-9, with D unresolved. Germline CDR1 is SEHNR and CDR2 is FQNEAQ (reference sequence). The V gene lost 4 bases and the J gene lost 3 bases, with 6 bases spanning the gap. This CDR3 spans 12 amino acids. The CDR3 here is CASSSRYTEAFF. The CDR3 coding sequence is TGTGCCAGCAGCTCCCGGTACACTGAAGCTTTCTTT.

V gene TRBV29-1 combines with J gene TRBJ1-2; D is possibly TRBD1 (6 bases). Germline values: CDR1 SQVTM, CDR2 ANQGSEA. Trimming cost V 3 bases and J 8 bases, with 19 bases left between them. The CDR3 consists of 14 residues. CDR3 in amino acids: CSVEMGQVSGGYTF. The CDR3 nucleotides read TGCAGCGTTGAGATGGGACAAGTCTCCGGGGGCTACACCTTC.

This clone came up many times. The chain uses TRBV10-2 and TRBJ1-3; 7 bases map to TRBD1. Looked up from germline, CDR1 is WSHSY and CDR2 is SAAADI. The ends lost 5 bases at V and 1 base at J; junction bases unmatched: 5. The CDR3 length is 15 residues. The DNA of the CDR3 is TGCGCCAGCAGTCGGGACAGACCTTCTGGAAACACCATATATTTT. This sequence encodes CASSRDRPSGNTIYF.

CDR3 nucleotide sequence: TGTGCCTGGAGTGTTGGAGGACTCAATCAGCCCCAGCATTTT. It is translated as CAWSVGGLNQPQHF. The gene calls are TRBV30 and TRBJ1-5; no definite D call. Germline V lookup: CDR1 GTSNPN, CDR2 SVGIG (reference sequence). This CDR3 comprises 14 residues. The V end was cut by 0 bases, the J end by 3 bases, with 9 bases between.

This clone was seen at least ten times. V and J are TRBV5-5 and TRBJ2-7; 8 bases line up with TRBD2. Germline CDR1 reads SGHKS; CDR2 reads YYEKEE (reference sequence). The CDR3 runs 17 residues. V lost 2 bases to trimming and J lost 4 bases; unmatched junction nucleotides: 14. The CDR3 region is CASSFGDTGGGSYEQYF. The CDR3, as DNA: TGTGCCAGCAGCTTTGGCGATACCGGCGGGGGGTCGTACGAGCAGTACTTC.